Detailed here is one T cell receptor beta chain. There is no known antigen for this receptor. No clone much larger than this one lies a single base away; base qualities are absent. The data originate from a study of blood T cell repertoires in COVID-19 (TCRdb year 2020). At the level of the whole study: The collaborator samples originated in the United States, Italy and Spain and spanned the acute and convalescent phases of COVID-19. The material from the prospective study consisted of cDNA or gDNA derived from T cells, B-cell-depleted T cells, or PBMCs. Subjects who had been exposed to COVID-19, were actively infected with it, or had recovered from it provided the deeply sampled blood TCRbeta repertoires that made up the dataset. A freely available public database, intended as a resource for researchers studying the immune response to SARS-CoV-2, is where the repertoires were released. Samples were obtained from the ongoing ImmuneRACE study (first 160 participants) and from 1,254 subjects provided by 6 global collaborators. Sample metadata almost always included a de-identified subject ID, COVID-19 status, age in years and sex. Where available, HLA class I and class II types were taken from metadata supplied by the sample provider and were not determined by assay-based typing. What the research found in general, with its limitations: Clinical and demographic metadata were provided uncurated, with the amount varying by source and participant.

Measured from the cysteine to the phenylalanine, the CDR3 is 15 residues long. Here the CDR3 DNA is all that survives: 45 bases in frame from base 1. Looking up the germline V gene yields CDR1 SGHRS and CDR2 YFSETQ. The germline V and J ends show losses of 4 bases and 6 bases respectively, and no gene match explains 8 bases of the junction. The immunoSEQ Assay, a bias-controlled multiplex PCR, was used to amplify TCRbeta CDR3 regions from genomic DNA. Regarding the original processing steps: The number of nucleated cells in each sample was estimated by amplification of reference gene primers within the assay. To quantify the absolute abundance of each unique TCRbeta CDR3 rearrangement, sequence reads were collapsed and filtered. For each sample, productive Simpson clonality was calculated as the square root of Simpson's diversity index over productive rearrangements. TCRdb stores this immuneACCESS table with in-frame sequences only. Part of the clones is absent; in the studies checked, under half of the shortfall reflects unresolved V genes, and no reason is known for the rest. The V and J calls and clone size are taken from that table; D and trimming were inferred from the DNA. This sample gives around 170,000 clones in total; less than 90% of them show up just once. About 6.5% of the sample lies in the top ten.

Each collaborating institution followed its own protocols to collect whole blood in K2EDTA tubes. Collaborator samples were shipped for TCRbeta analysis as frozen whole blood, isolated PBMCs, or DNA extracted from either sample type. The receptor comes from a woman in her thirties or forties with acute or convalescent COVID-19. This sequence uses TRBV5-1 and TRBJ1-2, with 11 bases matching TRBD1. Sequencing input: peripheral blood. The nucleotide sequence reads as follows: TGCGCCAGCAGCCCCGGACAGGGGGCAGGAGATGGCTACACCTTC. It translates as CASSPGQGAGDGYTF.